This TCR beta chain was recovered during a study of blood T cell repertoires in COVID-19. As for the study in general: Both acute and convalescent COVID-19 samples were obtained from the United States, Italy and Spain. From T cells, B-cell-depleted T cells, or PBMCs came the material, which was cDNA or gDNA.

CDR1 is SGHRS and CDR2 is YFSETQ in the germline V gene. This CDR3 comprises 14 residues. With 2 bases clipped from V and 10 bases from J, the junction kept 8 bases outside the gene matches. Original handling: Reference gene primer amplification gave estimated nucleated cell counts. Only in-frame clones appear in the TCRdb table, and some are missing; sequencing was by immunoSEQ multiplex PCR. V and J calls and clone size are copied from that table; D and trimming were computed from the DNA. This table holds roughly 180,000 clones, under 85% found once. The sequence was collected from a man aged 60 to 69 who had recovered from COVID-19. The V call is TRBV5-1, the J call TRBJ1-1; TRBD1 aligns across 10 bases. Sequencing used peripheral blood. The CDR3 spells CASSFPGQGYGAFF. CDR3 coding DNA: TGCGCCAGCAGCTTCCCGGGACAGGGGTATGGAGCTTTCTTT.